The TCR beta chain under discussion was sequenced for a study of CD4+ T cells in melanoma. The protocol was immunoSEQ multiplex PCR, while the TCRdb copy is restricted to in-frame clones and leaves out a portion. The table has roughly 140,000 clones, about 93% seen once. About this clone: The antigen is unknown.

Study-wide results and limits: Diverse differentiation states were reported for melanoma neoantigen-specific CD4+ T cells. CD8+ T cell, macrophage and B cell function reportedly correlated with neoantigen-specific CD4+ T cells.

With 5 bases removed from V and 1 base from J, the gap between germline ends came to 14 bases. The CDR3 sequence is 16 residues long. In germline, CDR1 is KGHSH, CDR2 LQKENI. The receptor was derived from a human donor with melanoma. The V and J genes are TRBV18 and TRBJ2-2; no definite D call. The CDR3 spells CASSSRTPGNTGELFF. CDR3 DNA sequence: TGTGCCAGCTCATCAAGAACCCCAGGGAACACCGGGGAGCTGTTTTTT. The whole variable domain, remainder taken from reference TRBV18 and TRBJ2-2, is NAGVMQNPRHLVRRRGQEARLRCSPMKGHSHVYWYRQLPEEGLKFMVYLQKENIIDESGMPKERFSAEFPKEGPSILRIQQVVRGDSAAYFCASSSRTPGNTGELFFGEGSRLTVL.